Following are 21 T cell receptor beta chains from one sample sequenced in a study of shared clonotypes between healthy human individuals. Generated by immunoSEQ multiplex PCR, the TCRdb table keeps only in-frame clones and is missing some. This table holds 2.3 million or so clones, 93% found once. The specimen sequenced was naive CD4+ T cells from PBMCs. Subset: CD45RA+ positively selected. Receptors were obtained from a young man in good health. Some clones in this sample may be carry-over from other donors' samples.

The chain carries TRBV7-3 and TRBJ2-5; D gene uncertain. The CDR3 contains 13 residues. Germline CDR1 reads SGHTA; CDR2 reads FQGTGA. Trimming left V 3 bases short and J 2 bases short, with 7 bases between. This CDR3 is CASSLADQETQYF. The CDR3 region has the DNA TGTGCCAGCAGCTTGGCGGATCAAGAGACCCAGTACTTC.

V usage is TRBV19 and J usage is TRBJ1-1, with D hard to call. V was clipped by 10 bases and J by 3 bases, with 12 bases between them. Looked up from germline, CDR1 is LNHDA and CDR2 is SQIVND (reference sequence). The CDR3 is 12 amino acids. CDR3 sequence: CATRRRDTEAFF. For the CDR3, the DNA is TGTGCCACCCGGCGGAGGGACACTGAAGCTTTCTTT.

The chain is built from TRBV5-1 and TRBJ2-7, with 9 bases identical to TRBD1. This CDR3 comprises 15 residues. The junction had 11 bases not matched to a gene; V was cut back by 4 bases and J by 6 bases. Germline values: CDR1 SGHRS, CDR2 YFSETQ. The CDR3 sequence is CASSGTGGASLEQYF. CDR3 coding DNA: TGCGCCAGCAGCGGAACAGGGGGCGCCTCCCTCGAGCAGTACTTC.

This rearrangement joins TRBV4-1 to TRBJ2-5, with TRBD1 matching 7 bases. The germline gives CDR1 MGHRA, CDR2 YSYEKL. With 2 bases clipped from V and 1 base from J, the junction kept 4 bases outside the gene matches. The CDR3 loop spans 15 amino acids. This CDR3 is CASSQSRDSQETQYF. The DNA of the CDR3 is TGCGCCAGCAGCCAATCCCGGGACAGCCAAGAGACCCAGTACTTC.

This chain uses TRBV28 with TRBJ2-6; D is possibly TRBD1 (5 bases). Trimming left V 7 bases short and J 0 bases short, with 10 bases between. The germline V gene has CDR1 MDHEN and CDR2 SYDVKM. The length of the CDR3 is 15 residues. This CDR3 is CASTTAPSGANVLTF. CDR3 DNA sequence: TGTGCCAGCACGACAGCCCCCTCTGGGGCCAACGTCCTGACTTTC.

This chain joins TRBV28 and TRBJ1-2; D possibly corresponds to TRBD1 (5 bases). The CDR3 extends over 17 amino acids. CDR1 and CDR2 (germline): MDHEN, SYDVKM. Trimming cost V 3 bases and J 0 bases, with 17 bases left between them. Written as DNA, the CDR3 is TGTGCCAGCAGTTTGAGACAGCTAAGTCGAACTAACTATGGCTACACCTTC. This sequence encodes CASSLRQLSRTNYGYTF.

V usage is TRBV11-1 and J usage is TRBJ1-5; tentatively, D is TRBD1 (5 bases). The CDR3 extends over 16 amino acids. Germline V gives CDR1 SGHAT, CDR2 FQDESV (reference sequence). Between the trimmed V and J ends, which lost 1 base and 1 base, there was a span of 11 bases. The chain's CDR3 is CASSLGTGRSNQPQHF. CDR3 DNA: TGTGCCAGCAGCTTAGGAACAGGACGGAGCAATCAGCCCCAGCATTTT.

V and J are TRBV7-8 and TRBJ1-1; D is undetermined. The CDR3 length is 12 residues. Deletions cut 6 bases from V and 8 bases from J, with 13 bases between. CDR1 is SGHVS, CDR2 FQNEAQ, per germline. The CDR3 DNA follows: TGTGCCAGCAGTAACTCGGGCAGGGAAGCTTTCTTT. It specifies CASSNSGREAFF.

The rearrangement joins TRBV6-1 to TRBJ1-2; the D gene is possibly TRBD1 (5 bases). Trimming took off 6 bases at V and 7 bases at J, with 12 bases between the two ends. The CDR3 runs to 12 residues. Germline V lookup: CDR1 MNHNS, CDR2 SASEGT. This CDR3 is CASRGLAGGYTF. The CDR3 DNA is TGTGCCAGCAGGGGGCTTGCGGGTGGCTACACCTTC.

The rearrangement uses TRBV27 and TRBJ2-1; possible D gene TRBD2, 6 bases. Trimming pared 1 base from V and 0 bases from J, leaving 10 bases between. The CDR3 is made up of 16 amino acids. CDR1 and CDR2 from the germline V gene are MNHEY and SMNVEV (reference sequence). The CDR3 DNA reads TGTGCCAGCAGTTTATGGAGCGGGCTCTCCTACAATGAGCAGTTCTTC. This encodes CASSLWSGLSYNEQFF.

On this clone itself: This same CDR3 is encoded by further DNA sequences in the sample. The V call is TRBV7-9, the J call TRBJ2-3, with D unresolved. The CDR3 sequence is 13 residues long. Germline V lookup: CDR1 SEHNR, CDR2 FQNEAQ (reference sequence). V lost 1 base and J lost 2, with 4 bases in between. The CDR3 sequence is CASSLEVTDTQYF. The CDR3 DNA follows: TGTGCCAGCAGCTTAGAGGTCACAGATACGCAGTATTTT.

The CDR3 sequence: CASSLWAVGDRFYNEQFF. CDR3 DNA sequence: TGTGCCAGCAGTCTATGGGCGGTCGGGGACAGGTTCTACAATGAGCAGTTCTTC. The chain couples TRBV4-2 to TRBJ2-1; 8 nucleotides line up with TRBD1. V lost 6 bases to trimming and J lost 3 bases; unmatched junction nucleotides: 16. Germline CDR1 LGHNA, CDR2 YNFKEQ. The CDR3 is 18 amino acids.

V usage is TRBV28 and J usage is TRBJ2-1; 8 bases align to TRBD2. The CDR3 sequence is 15 residues long. Germline V lookup: CDR1 MDHEN, CDR2 SYDVKM. Trimming took 10 bases from V and 6 from J; bases not matched to a gene: 14. CDR3 protein: CATRVAGGPLNEQFF. For the CDR3, the DNA is TGTGCCACCCGGGTTGCGGGAGGACCCCTCAATGAGCAGTTCTTC. The entire variable domain, with the rest obtained from reference TRBV28 and TRBJ2-1, is as follows: DVKVTQSSRYLVKRTGEKVFLECVQDMDHENMFWYRQDPGLGLRLIYFSYDVKMKEKGDIPEGYSVSREKKERFSLILESASTNQTSMYLCATRVAGGPLNEQFFGPGTRLTVL.

The J gene is TRBJ2-3, the V gene TRBV30, with D perhaps assigned TRBD1 or TRBD2 (5 bases each). The germline V gene has CDR1 GTSNPN and CDR2 SVGIG (reference sequence). Trimming took off 5 bases at V and 4 bases at J, with 13 bases between the two ends. The CDR3 totals 13 residues. DNA for the CDR3: TGTGCCTGGGGGGACCTCCCCCCAGATACGCAGTATTTT. Its translation is CAWGDLPPDTQYF.

This chain links TRBV5-4 with TRBJ2-3; 13 nucleotides line up with TRBD2. The CDR3 is 17 amino acids. The trim removed 4 bases at V and 2 bases at J, leaving 7 bases unmatched. Per germline, CDR1 SGHNT and CDR2 YYREEE (reference sequence). Here the CDR3 DNA reads TGTGCCAGCAGCGGTACCACTAGCGGGAGGGCCACAGATACGCAGTATTTT. Amino acids: CASSGTTSGRATDTQYF.

The chain links TRBV10-3 to TRBJ2-7; tentatively, D is TRBD1 (6 bases). The CDR3 is made up of 15 amino acids. Germline V gives CDR1 ENHRY, CDR2 SYGVKD. V lost 6 bases to trimming and J lost 2 bases, with 17 bases between them. CDR3 sequence: CAIRGAQGPAYEQYF. CDR3 DNA: TGTGCCATCAGGGGTGCACAGGGACCCGCCTACGAGCAGTACTTC.

The chain is built from TRBV7-9 and TRBJ1-4; D might be TRBD1 (5 bases). Germline CDR1 is SEHNR and CDR2 is FQNEAQ (reference sequence). The CDR3 is 14 amino acids. The germline V and J ends were trimmed by 5 bases and 8 bases, with 15 bases remaining between them. DNA for the CDR3: TGTGCCAGCAGCCGTACAGGCGTTGCGGAAAAACTGTTTTTT. It yields the protein CASSRTGVAEKLFF. The full variable domain, completed using reference TRBV7-9 and TRBJ1-4, is DTGVSQNPRHKITKRGQNVTFRCDPISEHNRLYWYRQTLGQGPEFLTYFQNEAQLEKSRLLSDRFSAERPKGSFSTLEIQRTEQGDSAMYLCASSRTGVAEKLFFGSGTQLSVL.

This rearrangement joins TRBV15 to TRBJ2-2; 9 nucleotides agree with TRBD2. With 1 base clipped from V and 1 base from J, the junction kept 4 bases outside the gene matches. Germline V gene data show CDR1 as LNHNV and CDR2 as YYDKDF (reference sequence). The CDR3 is made up of 17 amino acids. In DNA form, the CDR3 reads TGTGCCACCAGCAGAGGCAGACTAGCGGTGAACACCGGGGAGCTGTTTTTT. It codes for CATSRGRLAVNTGELFF.

V and J are TRBV28 and TRBJ2-3, with D tentatively TRBD1 (6 bases). This CDR3 spans 15 amino acids. V gave up 10 bases and J gave up 1 base, with 18 bases separating them. Per the germline V gene, CDR1 is MDHEN and CDR2 is SYDVKM. CDR3 nucleotides: TGTGCCACCACGATTCCCGGACAGCGCACAGATACGCAGTATTTT. Encoded protein: CATTIPGQRTDTQYF.

V gene TRBV9 combines with J gene TRBJ2-5; the D gene could be TRBD1 or TRBD2 (5 bases each). The V gene lost 0 bases and the J gene lost 5 bases, with 14 bases spanning the gap. This CDR3 region has 15 residues. The germline CDR1 and CDR2 sequences are SGDLS and YYNGEE. The chain's CDR3 is CASSVARRGEETQYF. The CDR3 coding sequence is TGTGCCAGCAGCGTAGCTAGGAGAGGGGAGGAGACCCAGTACTTC.

J is TRBJ2-7 and V is TRBV6-6; tentatively, D is TRBD1 (6 bases). The CDR3 loop spans 16 amino acids. V lost 0 bases to trimming and J lost 3 bases, with 15 bases between them. Germline lookup yields CDR1 MNHNY and CDR2 SVGAGI (reference sequence). This chain's CDR3 is CASSYSLRGSLYEQYF. CDR3 nucleotide sequence: TGTGCCAGCAGTTACTCGTTGAGGGGGTCTCTCTACGAGCAGTACTTC.